This T cell receptor (beta chain) was captured in a study of blood T cells in healthy people across ages. Combining a sample-barcoded 5' primer with a J-beta primer mix, a second PCR ran for roughly 7 to 11 cycles. TCRdb ran MiXCR on the 5' RACE reads and lists one entry per CDR3 protein. The table lists around 1.1 million distinct CDR3 sequences, roughly two fifths of them singletons, with approximately 14% in the top ten. Donors ranged from roughly 6 to 95 years old and were healthy Caucasians in Russia. The receptor's source is a young man in good health. The sequencing input was blood.

CDR3 coding DNA: TGTGCCAGCTCCCGGCGGACAGGGGCAGATACGCAGTATTTT. Translating gives CASSRRTGADTQYF. V and J are TRBV7-2 and TRBJ2-3; 9 bases are shared with TRBD1. V lost 8 bases and J lost 4; bases outside the gene matches: 7. The CDR3 extends over 14 amino acids. Per the germline V gene, CDR1 is SGHTA and CDR2 is FQGNSA.